Listed below are T cell receptor beta chains from one sample, sequenced in a study of blood T cell repertoires in COVID-19. The data were produced by immunoSEQ multiplex PCR, yet TCRdb's version contains in-frame clones alone and is incomplete. The profile shows some 120,000 clones, over 75% of them singletons. The sample comprised peripheral blood. These receptors all stem from an older woman with acute or convalescent COVID-19. Each CDR3 is given with its conserved first and last residue.

j_gene: TRBJ2-3; v_gene: TRBV18; CDR3aa: CASSPQSPSDTQYF
j_gene: TRBJ1-3; v_gene: TRBV29-1; CDR3aa: CSVGGLFPFSGNTIYF
j_gene: TRBJ1-1; v_gene: TRBV3-1/TRBV3-2; CDR3aa: CASSLPGKNTEAFF
j_gene: TRBJ2-2; v_gene: TRBV9; CDR3aa: CASSVSPTGVDTGELFF
j_gene: TRBJ1-1; v_gene: TRBV7-6; CDR3aa: CASSSLQGINTEAFF
j_gene: TRBJ2-6; v_gene: TRBV4-2; CDR3aa: CASSQEARAGRSGANVLTF
j_gene: TRBJ2-2; v_gene: TRBV19; CDR3aa: CASSLTSGRTGELFF
j_gene: TRBJ1-1; v_gene: TRBV5-4; CDR3aa: CASSRGREAFF
j_gene: TRBJ1-5; v_gene: TRBV19; CDR3aa: CASSPGQGSQPQHF
j_gene: TRBJ2-1; v_gene: TRBV7-9; CDR3aa: CASSGGATTNEQFF
j_gene: TRBJ2-3; v_gene: TRBV5-1; CDR3aa: CASSPGLAGTDTQYF
j_gene: TRBJ2-5; v_gene: TRBV19; CDR3aa: CASSITLQTSGQETQYF
j_gene: TRBJ2-1; v_gene: TRBV5-6; CDR3aa: CASSLVALSNEQFF
j_gene: TRBJ2-7; v_gene: TRBV7-2; CDR3aa: CASSPQRAFSYEQYF
j_gene: TRBJ1-2; v_gene: TRBV20-1; CDR3aa: CSATPLMGYTF
j_gene: TRBJ1-1; v_gene: TRBV6-5; CDR3aa: CASRVGRNTEAFF
j_gene: TRBJ1-2; v_gene: TRBV18; CDR3aa: CASSQTGGYGYTF
j_gene: TRBJ2-5; v_gene: TRBV6-5; CDR3aa: CASSQQGSQETQYF
j_gene: TRBJ1-4; v_gene: TRBV6-5; CDR3aa: CASSYAQAGNEKLFF
j_gene: TRBJ2-4; v_gene: TRBV18; CDR3aa: CASSPPGGRTKNIQYF
j_gene: TRBJ2-6; v_gene: TRBV28; CDR3aa: CASNGQSGANVLTF
j_gene: TRBJ2-4; v_gene: TRBV5-1; CDR3aa: CASSPTGFAKNIQYF
j_gene: TRBJ1-1; v_gene: TRBV7-9; CDR3aa: CASSLGANTEAFF
j_gene: TRBJ1-5; v_gene: TRBV11-2; CDR3aa: CASSATGNQPQHF
j_gene: TRBJ2-7; v_gene: TRBV7-3; CDR3aa: CASYTGLASYEQYF
j_gene: TRBJ1-2; v_gene: TRBV6-5; CDR3aa: CASKEGTNYGYTF
j_gene: TRBJ1-2; v_gene: TRBV28; CDR3aa: CASSFYRVGYTF
j_gene: TRBJ1-5; v_gene: TRBV19; CDR3aa: CASRQTGTNQPQHF
j_gene: TRBJ2-5; v_gene: TRBV7-2; CDR3aa: CASSHQTGTETQYF
j_gene: TRBJ1-5; v_gene: TRBV3-1/TRBV3-2; CDR3aa: CASSQGPDRYQPQHF
j_gene: TRBJ2-1; v_gene: TRBV30; CDR3aa: CAGDRGLTYNEQFF
j_gene: TRBJ2-7; v_gene: TRBV5-1; CDR3aa: CASSLGRGSDEQYF
j_gene: TRBJ2-5; v_gene: TRBV11-2; CDR3aa: CASSLGTEQETQYF
j_gene: TRBJ2-2; v_gene: TRBV7-2; CDR3aa: CASSLRSAGELFF
j_gene: TRBJ2-3; v_gene: TRBV11-3; CDR3aa: CASSTTGGGDTQYF
j_gene: TRBJ1-5; v_gene: TRBV27; CDR3aa: CASNKGQGSNQPQHF
j_gene: TRBJ1-5; v_gene: TRBV6-1; CDR3aa: CASSSRGVDQPQHF
j_gene: TRBJ1-1; v_gene: TRBV6-1; CDR3aa: CASSEYGETMNTEAFF
j_gene: TRBJ1-1; v_gene: TRBV6-5; CDR3aa: CASSYATGGTEAFF
j_gene: TRBJ2-3; v_gene: TRBV2; CDR3aa: CATGTGGTDTQYF
j_gene: TRBJ2-5; v_gene: TRBV4-1; CDR3aa: CASSQGLAGEETQYF
j_gene: TRBJ1-5; v_gene: TRBV28; CDR3aa: CASSLGQGTQPQHF
j_gene: TRBJ2-2; v_gene: TRBV5-1; CDR3aa: CASSSTGRRNTGELFF